This paragraph covers one T cell receptor beta chain sequence. Antigen specificity is unknown. This entry comes from a study of OX40 agonist ivuxolimab in advanced cancers. Overall study context: Anti-PD-1, anti-PD-L1 or anti-CTLA-4 therapy given earlier was allowed, and approximately 43% had some.

Autoimmune disease history or systemic immunosuppression was exclusionary. Assay used: immunoSEQ multiplex PCR; TCRdb lists only in-frame clones, some missing. Found here are roughly 76,000 clones, 80% to 90% of them singletons; the top ten hold 4.1%. Trimming stripped 5 bases from V and 3 bases from J, with 1 base between. Germline V gene sequence: CDR1 MRHNA, CDR2 SNTAGT. This CDR3 contains 10 residues. Study-wide findings and caveats: With doses of 0.1 to 3.0 mg/kg, CD4+ and CD8+ blood T cells had undergone clonal expansion by week 6.

Specimen: CD4+ or CD8+ T cells sorted from blood, collected in a trial of the OX40 agonist ivuxolimab. This TCR derives from an adult with an advanced solid tumor such as melanoma, head and neck, liver or kidney cancer. This chain uses TRBV6-4 with TRBJ2-5; D is undetermined. The CDR3, as DNA: TGTGCCAGCAGTAAAGAGACCCAGTACTTC. Residues: CASSKETQYF.